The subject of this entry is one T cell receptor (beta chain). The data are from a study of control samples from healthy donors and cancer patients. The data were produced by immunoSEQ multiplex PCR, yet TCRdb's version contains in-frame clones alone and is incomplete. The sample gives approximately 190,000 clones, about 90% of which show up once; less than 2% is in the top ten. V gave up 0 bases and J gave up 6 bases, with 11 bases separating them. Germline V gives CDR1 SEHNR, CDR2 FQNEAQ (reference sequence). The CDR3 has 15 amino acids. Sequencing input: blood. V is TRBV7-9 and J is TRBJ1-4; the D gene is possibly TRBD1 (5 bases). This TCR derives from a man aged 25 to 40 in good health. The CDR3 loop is CASSLAGQGDEKLFF. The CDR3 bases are TGTGCCAGCAGCTTAGCGGGGCAGGGCGATGAAAAACTGTTTTTT. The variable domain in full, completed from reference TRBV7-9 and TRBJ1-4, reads DTGVSQNPRHKITKRGQNVTFRCDPISEHNRLYWYRQTLGQGPEFLTYFQNEAQLEKSRLLSDRFSAERPKGSFSTLEIQRTEQGDSAMYLCASSLAGQGDEKLFFGSGTQLSVL.